This T cell receptor beta chain is from a study of molecular identifiers for immune sequencing clone quantification. Study results and caveats: Spiked-in Jurkat TCR RNA corresponding to one cell was reported as detectable against 1 million or so naive cells. Under 1% of molecules in naive cells, but over 97% of effector molecules, belonged to clones above 20 RNA copies.

The CDR3 spans 15 residues. Germline V lookup: CDR1 SEHNR, CDR2 FQNEAQ (reference sequence). V was trimmed by 6 bases and J by 1 base, leaving 12 bases between them. TCRdb re-called the PCR reads with MiXCR, one entry per CDR3 protein. Of 100,000 or so distinct CDR3 sequences listed, roughly 38% are singletons. The naive CD8 libraries originated from between roughly 18,000 and 1,000,000 sorted cells and drew on 10%, 30% or 50% RNA. Sorting recovered naive CD8 T cells on a CD8+CD4-CCR7+CD45RA+ profile. This clonotype was found many times. The antigen remains undetermined. The sequencing input was naive CD8+ T cells from blood, with Jurkat cell RNA spiked in. Subset denoted: FACS-sorted CD8+CD4-CCR7+CD45RA+ naive T cells. The chain carries TRBV7-9 and TRBJ2-2; D perhaps matches TRBD2 (6 bases). This TCR was sampled from a human donor in good health. Some libraries in this study had Jurkat cell RNA spiked in. CDR3: CASSGRELNTGELFF. Here the CDR3 DNA reads TGTGCCAGCAGTGGTCGGGAGTTGAACACCGGGGAGCTGTTTTTT.